Reported below is one T cell receptor (beta chain). This CDR3 is built from 13 residues. After removal of 5 bases from V and 5 bases from J, the junction contained 3 bases not matched to a gene. Germline-derived CDR1 and CDR2 are MRHNA and SNTAGT. This entry belongs to a study of control samples from healthy donors and cancer patients. Sequenced by immunoSEQ multiplex PCR; TCRdb stores in-frame clones only, minus some. The repertoire holds about 170,000 clones, with 91% as singletons. Sequences were obtained from blood. The receptor comes from a woman in her twenties or thirties in good health. The chain has TRBV6-4 and TRBJ2-1; 7 bases line up with TRBD2. In nucleotides, the CDR3 is TGTGCCAGCAGTACCGGGACTAACAATGAGCAGTTCTTC. Translation: CASSTGTNNEQFF.